The clone carrying this T cell receptor beta chain has ten or more counts. This sample stems from a study of T cells in Graves' hyperthyroidism and ophthalmopathy. The overall study: Peripheral blood was obtained at initial diagnosis, preceding any treatment.

Regions amplified from RNA transcripts were the TCR beta CDR3 regions. The HTBI primer set was used in a first-round RT-PCR of the TCR CDR3. TCRdb recomputed calls from the multiplex PCR reads with MiXCR, one row per CDR3 protein. The repertoire includes 500,000 to 750,000 distinct CDR3 sequences, 13% to 15% of them detected once, and roughly 6.9% sits in the top ten. Each diagnosis drew on symptoms, thyroxine, TRAb, thyroid ultrasound and orbital computed tomography findings. CDR1 and CDR2 from the germline V gene are MNHNS and SASEGT. The CDR3 loop spans 15 amino acids. Trimming cost V 4 bases and J 0 bases, with 11 bases left between them.

This TCR came from a woman between 18 and 29 years old with Graves' ophthalmopathy. The sample consisted of blood. The rearrangement links TRBV6-1 to TRBJ2-3; D is perhaps TRBD2 (6 bases). The CDR3 here is CASSATGTSTDTQYF. For the CDR3, the DNA is TGTGCCAGCAGTGCAACCGGGACTAGCACAGATACGCAGTATTTT.